These 15 T cell receptor beta chains came from one sample sequenced in a study of T cells in women clearing cervical HPV infection. The table came from immunoSEQ multiplex PCR; TCRdb's copy has only in-frame clones and leaves some out. This sample's clone table lists about 23,000 clones. The sample consisted of blood buffy coat. The origin of the receptors is a woman between 18 and 69 years old with a cervical HPV16 infection that either progressed to CIN3+ or cleared (not recorded which).

CDR3 DNA (partial): TGTGCCATCAGTGTACAGGGAGTAGAAGGC. This encodes CAISVQGVEG. Given in full, the CDR3 is CAISVQGVEGYTF. The V and J genes are TRBV10-3 and TRBJ1-2; D possibly corresponds to TRBD1 (6 bases). The CDR3 goes on 3 residues after the read ends, and that part is filled in from the germline J gene. This CDR3 has 13 amino acids. Germline lookup yields CDR1 ENHRY and CDR2 SYGVKD.

Concerning this clone itself: The CDR3 end is not reached by the read, which stops 3 residues before it; the germline J gene fills it in. The rearrangement uses TRBV20-1 and TRBJ2-5; D remains unclear. The V gene's germline CDR1 is DFQATT and CDR2 SNEGSKA (reference sequence). The CDR3 extends over 14 amino acids. V was shortened by 6 bases and J by 2 bases, with 16 bases between the two germline ends. CDR3 bases read: TGCAGTGCCAGTCCGCCCGCGGTTCAAGAGACC. It translates to CSASPPAVQET. The complete CDR3 reads CSASPPAVQETQYF.

About this clone itself: The read stops 3 residues short of the end of the CDR3; the missing end is completed from the germline J gene. The chain links TRBV19 to TRBJ1-5; D not certain. The CDR3 has 13 amino acids. V lost 5 bases to trimming and J lost 4 bases, with 9 bases between them. CDR1 LNHDA and CDR2 SQIVND come from the germline V gene (reference sequence). Incomplete CDR3 DNA: TGTGCCAGTAGTCGTCAGCGAAATCAGCCC. Amino acids: CASSRQRNQP. The CDR3 reads in full as CASSRQRNQPQHF.

In terms of frequency, this clone is medium-sized (0.01 to 0.1%). Incomplete CDR3 DNA: TGTGCCAGCAGCTTCTCCGGGACAGACAATGAG. This sequence encodes CASSFSGTDNE. The CDR3 reads in full as CASSFSGTDNEQFF. This chain connects TRBV9 to TRBJ2-1; TRBD1 matches 7 bases. The read halts 3 residues ahead of the CDR3 end, with the missing end drawn from the germline J gene. From germline, CDR1 is SGDLS and CDR2 YYNGEE. Trimming cost V 4 bases and J 5 bases; bases outside gene matches: 6. The CDR3 spans 14 residues.

On this clone itself: The read comes to an end 3 residues before the CDR3 does, leaving the germline J gene to fill in the end. The rearrangement links TRBV2 to TRBJ2-3, with D perhaps matching TRBD1 (5 bases). This CDR3 region has 14 residues. The germline gives CDR1 SNHLY, CDR2 FYNNEI. V was pared by 4 bases and J by 3 bases, with 11 bases between. The covered CDR3 bases are TGTGCCAGCAGTGCTTTGGCAGGGACAGATACG. Translation: CASSALAGTDT. The entire CDR3 reads CASSALAGTDTQYF.

In regard to this clone: Read sequence stops 3 residues before the CDR3 end, and the germline J gene provides the missing end. The V call is TRBV20-1, the J call TRBJ2-1; 7 nucleotides match TRBD2. Trimming removed 2 bases from V and 7 bases from J; junction bases left unmatched: 2. The germline gives CDR1 DFQATT, CDR2 SNEGSKA (reference sequence). The length of the CDR3 is 12 residues. The CDR3 protein is CSARLAVNEQFF. Partial CDR3 DNA: TGCAGTGCTAGACTAGCGGTTAATGAG.

With regard to this clone: The CDR3 extends 3 residues past the end of the read, so its final part is completed from the germline J gene. The chain links TRBV20-1 to TRBJ1-6; the D gene is possibly TRBD1 (5 bases). This CDR3 contains 14 residues. V was pared by 0 bases and J by 7 bases, with 10 bases between. CDR1 and CDR2 from the germline V gene are DFQATT and SNEGSKA (reference sequence). The CDR3 bases that were read are TGCAGTGCTAGAGATCCGGGGGTCAATTCACCC. Its protein is CSARDPGVNSP. In full, the CDR3 is CSARDPGVNSPLHF.

On this clone itself: The read terminates 3 residues before the CDR3 end, so the remaining end is supplied by the germline J gene. The J gene is TRBJ2-6, the V gene TRBV5-1; 10 nucleotides match TRBD1. CDR3 size: 19 residues. Germline assignment: CDR1 SGHRS and CDR2 YFSETQ. With 0 bases clipped from V and 4 bases from J, the junction kept 10 bases outside the gene matches. This CDR3 is CASSLEVPGQGTGANVLTF. The sequenced part of the CDR3 DNA is TGCGCCAGCAGCTTGGAAGTTCCGGGACAGGGGACCGGGGCCAACGTC. The full variable domain, with the rest looked up from reference TRBV5-1 and TRBJ2-6, is KAGVTQTPRYLIKTRGQQVTLSCSPISGHRSVSWYQQTPGQGLQFLFEYFSETQRNKGNFPGRFSGRQFSNSRSEMNVSTLELGDSALYLCASSLEVPGQGTGANVLTFGAGSRLTVL.

The CDR3 reads CASSPRTGQNTEAFF. CDR3 DNA (partial): TGTGCCAGCAGCCCGAGGACAGGACAGAACACTGAA. V and J are TRBV11-3 and TRBJ1-1, with 7 bases identical to TRBD1. The read is 3 residues too short to cover the CDR3 end, so that end is filled in from the germline J gene. V lost 5 bases and J lost 1; bases outside the gene matches: 7. CDR3 length: 15 amino acids. Germline V gene lookup returns CDR1 SGHNT and CDR2 YENEEA.

With regard to this clone: The read terminates 3 residues before the CDR3 end, so the remaining end is supplied by the germline J gene. The chain has TRBV10-2 and TRBJ1-2; 7 bases map to TRBD1. V was clipped by 5 bases and J by 4 bases; unmatched bases: 4. From germline, CDR1 is WSHSY and CDR2 SAAADI. The CDR3 length is 13 residues. CDR3 bases read: TGCGCCAGCAGTCCGGGACAGCCCTATGGC. Protein: CASSPGQPYG. The entire CDR3 protein reads CASSPGQPYGYTF.

Note on this clone: The CDR3 end is not reached by the read, which stops 3 residues before it; the germline J gene fills it in. The gene calls are TRBV7-9 and TRBJ1-5; 9 nucleotides align to TRBD1. V was pared by 5 bases and J by 6 bases, with 2 bases of the junction left unmatched. Per the germline V gene, CDR1 is SEHNR and CDR2 is FQNEAQ (reference sequence). The CDR3 consists of 13 residues. Partial CDR3 DNA: TGTGCCAGCAGCGGGACAGGGACTCAGCCC. Translation gives CASSGTGTQP. The whole CDR3 protein is CASSGTGTQPQHF.

With regard to this clone: Read data end 3 residues before the CDR3 end; the end is taken from the germline J gene. V and J are TRBV29-1 and TRBJ1-2, with D unresolved. CDR3 length: 11 residues. CDR1 is SQVTM and CDR2 is ANQGSEA in the germline V gene. Trimming took off 5 bases at V and 7 bases at J, with 11 bases between the two ends. CDR3: CSVYQVVGYTF. The part of the CDR3 DNA that was read is TGCAGCGTTTACCAGGTAGTTGGC.

Concerning this clone itself: Sequencing ends 3 residues short of the CDR3 end; the germline J gene provides the rest. This chain connects TRBV20-1 to TRBJ1-2; 8 bases fit TRBD1. From germline, CDR1 is DFQATT and CDR2 SNEGSKA (reference sequence). V dropped 6 bases and J dropped 4; count of bases not matched to a gene: 4. CDR3 length equals 12 residues. The DNA read from the CDR3 is TGCAGTGCCCAGGGGGCTGGCTATGGC. It translates to CSAQGAGYG. Given in full, the CDR3 is CSAQGAGYGYTF.

CDR3 DNA (partial): TGTGCCAGCTCACCACCGGGTAAGGCGGGAGGTCCGTACGAG. It codes for CASSPPGKAGGPYE. The entire CDR3 protein is CASSPPGKAGGPYEQYF. The genes are TRBV18 and TRBJ2-7; TRBD2 aligns across 8 bases. The CDR3 goes on 3 residues after the read ends, and that part is filled in from the germline J gene. CDR3 length equals 17 residues. CDR1 is KGHSH, CDR2 LQKENI, per germline. J was trimmed by 4 bases and V by 0 bases; bases with no gene match: 11.

The part of the CDR3 DNA that was read is TGTGCCAGTAGTATTGGCAGGGGAGCTAACTATGGC. This codes for CASSIGRGANYG. In full, the CDR3 reads CASSIGRGANYGYTF. The chain links TRBV19 to TRBJ1-2, with D maybe TRBD1 (6 bases). The CDR3 extends 3 residues past the end of the read, so its final part is completed from the germline J gene. V lost 3 bases, J lost 0 bases, and 11 bases lay in between. The CDR3 consists of 15 residues. From germline, CDR1 is LNHDA and CDR2 SQIVND (reference sequence).